A single sample is the source of the 32 T cell receptor beta chains below, sequenced in a study of regulatory T cells in long-lasting Graves disease. Sample time point: newly diagnosed GD, antithyroid drugs for less than 3 months. There was RNA extracted from PBMCs, and the TCR library was made from it. TCR beta libraries were built with iRepertoire HTBI primers and Arm-PCR of CDR3 regions. TCRdb re-called the multiplex PCR reads through MiXCR, storing one row per CDR3 protein. This sample has roughly 400,000 distinct CDR3 sequences, with around 15% found just once. These data also featured in a second study, about T cells in Graves' hyperthyroidism and ophthalmopathy.

Sample: peripheral blood mononuclear cells (PBMCs), taken at new diagnosis, from a patient treated with antithyroid drugs. The receptor source for this set is a woman under 30 with Graves disease.

This clonotype was seen repeatedly, ten times or more. The rearrangement links TRBV6-1 to TRBJ2-2; 8 bases line up with TRBD2. CDR3 length equals 17 residues. Losses at the gene ends were 0 bases for V and 1 base for J; bases not matched to a gene: 4. Germline V lookup: CDR1 MNHNS, CDR2 SASEGT. CDR3 in DNA: TGTGCCAGCAGTGAAGCGATAGCGGGACTGAACACCGGGGAGCTGTTTTTT. It yields the protein CASSEAIAGLNTGELFF.

This clonotype was observed a handful of times. The V and J genes are TRBV24-1 and TRBJ1-5; TRBD1 matches 7 bases. The CDR3 consists of 15 residues. The germline gives CDR1 KGHDR, CDR2 SFDVKD. Trimming cost V 4 bases and J 3 bases; bases outside gene matches: 5. CDR3 loop: CATSDRTGFNQPQHF. CDR3 in DNA: TGTGCCACCAGTGACCGGACAGGTTTCAATCAGCCCCAGCATTTT.

This clonotype was counted ten times or more. This rearrangement joins TRBV18 to TRBJ2-7; D might be TRBD2 (5 bases). Per germline, CDR1 KGHSH and CDR2 LQKENI. V gave up 5 bases and J gave up 2 bases, with 10 bases separating them. This CDR3 region has 13 residues. The CDR3 loop reads CASSEGQTYEQYF. The CDR3 DNA follows: TGTGCCAGCTCAGAGGGCCAAACCTACGAGCAGTACTTC.

The chain joins TRBV28 to TRBJ1-2; D gene unclear. The germline CDR1 and CDR2 sequences are MDHEN and SYDVKM. The CDR3 runs 11 residues. V was shortened by 5 bases and J by 4 bases, with 5 bases between the two germline ends. For the CDR3, the DNA is TGTGCCAGCAGTGCCGGCTATGGCTACACCTTC. Protein: CASSAGYGYTF.

This clonotype was seen ten or more times. This chain connects TRBV5-1 to TRBJ1-5; no firm D call. Germline V CDR1 and CDR2: SGHRS, YFSETQ. V lost 0 bases and J lost 0, with 13 bases in between. CDR3 length: 17 residues. The CDR3 region is CASSLGQEVGSNQPQHF. The CDR3 nucleotides are TGCGCCAGCAGCTTGGGGCAGGAGGTCGGTAGCAATCAGCCCCAGCATTTT.

The sample holds a few counts of this clonotype. The chain links TRBV9 to TRBJ2-7; 7 nucleotides match TRBD2. The ends lost 3 bases at V and 7 bases at J; junction bases unmatched: 13. The CDR3 loop spans 15 amino acids. Germline V gene lookup returns CDR1 SGDLS and CDR2 YYNGEE. CDR3 DNA: TGTGCCAGCAGCGCCGAGGGACTACCTCCTGATGAGCAGTACTTC. Encoded protein: CASSAEGLPPDEQYF.

As regards this clonotype: A read error is likely, as this CDR3 ends without the conserved phenylalanine or tryptophan. The chain recombines TRBV7-3 with TRBJ2-1; 8 bases agree with TRBD2. CDR1 is SGHTA and CDR2 is FQGTGA in the germline V gene. The trim removed 5 bases at V and 0 bases at J, leaving 3 bases unmatched. The CDR3 runs 15 residues. The CDR3 DNA follows: TGTGCCAGCAGCCTAAGCGGGGGCTCCTACAATGAGCAGTTCGTC. This encodes CASSLSGGSYNEQFV.

The chain uses TRBV19 and TRBJ2-5; 11 bases are a match to TRBD2. Trimming cost V 10 bases and J 4 bases; bases outside gene matches: 2. From germline, CDR1 is LNHDA and CDR2 SQIVND (reference sequence). The CDR3 spans 12 residues. The chain's CDR3 is CATGLAGETQYF. The CDR3 nucleotides are TGTGCCACCGGACTAGCGGGAGAGACCCAGTACTTC.

The chain carries TRBV30 and TRBJ1-3; D remains ambiguous. CDR1 GTSNPN and CDR2 SVGIG come from the germline V gene (reference sequence). The CDR3 totals 13 residues. Trimming pared 4 bases from V and 3 bases from J, leaving 10 bases between. The CDR3 is CAWIGSHGNTIYF. The DNA of the CDR3 is TGTGCCTGGATAGGTTCACATGGAAACACCATATATTTT. Together with reference TRBV30 and TRBJ1-3, the CDR3 gives the full variable domain: SQTIHQWPATLVQPVGSPLSLECTVEGTSNPNLYWYRQAAGRGLQLLFYSVGIGQISSEVPQNLSASRPQDRQFILSSKKLLLSDSGFYLCAWIGSHGNTIYFGEGSWLTVV.

This clonotype was found a few times. The chain couples TRBV5-1 to TRBJ1-4; D may be TRBD1 (5 bases). V dropped 4 bases and J dropped 12 bases, with 19 bases sitting between them. The CDR3 is 14 residues long. CDR1 and CDR2 from the germline V gene are SGHRS and YFSETQ. The CDR3, as DNA: TGCGCCAGCAGCCCCAGGGCAGGGAGCGAAGAACTGTTTTTT. It yields the protein CASSPRAGSEELFF.

This clonotype was found a few times. This chain connects TRBV11-3 to TRBJ2-5; D uncertain. CDR1 and CDR2 (germline): SGHNT, YENEEA. The germline V and J ends were trimmed by 1 base and 0 bases, with 6 bases remaining between them. This CDR3 contains 14 residues. The CDR3 bases are TGTGCCAGCAGCTTAGTTGGCGACCAAGAGACCCAGTACTTC. Its translation: CASSLVGDQETQYF.

Many counts were recorded for this clonotype. The rearrangement joins TRBV13 to TRBJ1-1, with D unclear. The CDR3 loop spans 13 amino acids. Germline CDR1 reads PRHDT; CDR2 reads FYEKMQ (reference sequence). The V end was cut by 2 bases, the J end by 1 base, with 5 bases between. In DNA, the CDR3 is TGTGCCAGCAGCTTATCGTCGAACACTGAAGCTTTCTTT. As protein: CASSLSSNTEAFF.

The sample holds many counts of this clonotype. The chain recombines TRBV11-2 with TRBJ2-1; TRBD2 is a possible D gene (5 bases). CDR1 and CDR2 from the germline V gene are SGHAT and FQNNGV. Trimming removed 5 bases at V and 10 bases at J, with 9 bases between. The CDR3 is 11 amino acids. The CDR3 sequence is CASSTSSEQFF. Here the CDR3 DNA reads TGTGCCAGCAGCACTAGTAGCGAGCAGTTCTTC. Complete variable domain (other parts from reference TRBV11-2 and TRBJ2-1): EAGVAQSPRYKIIEKRQSVAFWCNPISGHATLYWYQQILGQGPKLLIQFQNNGVVDDSQLPKDRFSAERLKGVDSTLKIQPAKLEDSAVYLCASSTSSEQFFGPGTRLTVL.

This clonotype was observed a few times. This chain connects TRBV15 to TRBJ1-2; 7 nucleotides align to TRBD1. Trimming cost V 1 base and J 9 bases; bases outside gene matches: 11. The CDR3 has 15 residues. Germline CDR1 and CDR2: LNHNV and YYDKDF (reference sequence). CDR3 protein: CATSRGQGEFGSYTF. As DNA, the CDR3 is TGTGCCACCAGCAGAGGACAGGGAGAATTTGGTAGCTACACCTTC. The full variable domain, its missing parts supplied by reference TRBV15 and TRBJ1-2, is DAMVIQNPRYQVTQFGKPVTLSCSQTLNHNVMYWYQQKSSQAPKLLFHYYDKDFNNEADTPDNFQSRRPNTSFCFLDIRSPGLGDTAMYLCATSRGQGEFGSYTFGSGTRLTVV.

This clonotype was found a few times. The chain links TRBV12-3 or TRBV12-4 to TRBJ1-5, with 7 nucleotides matching TRBD1. V shed 4 bases, J shed 6 bases, and the junction held 15 bases outside the gene matches. The length of the CDR3 is 17 residues. The CDR3 bases are TGTGCCAGCAGTTCCCCCCAGGGGGGTCGCCGGGTTCAGCCCCAGCATTTT. The encoded protein is CASSSPQGGRRVQPQHF.

This clonotype was observed many times. The CDR3 spells CASSPTPGVTNEKLFF. In DNA form, the CDR3 reads TGTGCCAGCAGCCCCACCCCGGGGGTAACTAATGAAAAACTGTTTTTT. The chain recombines TRBV28 with TRBJ1-4, with D perhaps matching TRBD1 (5 bases). V shed 6 bases and J shed 1 base, with 15 bases lying between them. Germline CDR1 is MDHEN and CDR2 is SYDVKM. CDR3 length: 16 amino acids.

J is TRBJ2-1 and V is TRBV7-9; 8 bases align to TRBD2. With V trimmed by 5 bases and J by 8 bases, 5 bases remained unmatched. The CDR3 has 13 residues. Germline CDR1 SEHNR, CDR2 FQNEAQ (reference sequence). CDR3 amino acids: CASSPPTSDEQFF. The CDR3 DNA reads as TGTGCCAGCAGCCCCCCGACTAGCGATGAGCAGTTCTTC.

The gene calls are TRBV6-1 and TRBJ2-5, with a tentative D call TRBD1 (6 bases). The germline V gene encodes CDR1 MNHNS and CDR2 SASEGT. This CDR3 is 15 amino acids long. V gave up 5 bases and J gave up 1 base, with 14 bases separating them. The CDR3 loop is CASSRQTGGQETQYF. CDR3 coding DNA: TGTGCCAGCAGTCGACAGACAGGCGGCCAAGAGACCCAGTACTTC.

This clonotype has ten or more counts. CDR3 protein: CASSRRTDYYEQYF. CDR3 coding DNA: TGTGCCAGCAGCCGAAGGACAGACTACTACGAGCAGTACTTC. The rearrangement links TRBV3-1 to TRBJ2-7; possibly TRBD1 for D (6 bases). V was pared by 4 bases and J by 3 bases, with 13 bases between. In germline, CDR1 is LGHDT, CDR2 YNNKEL (reference sequence). The CDR3 runs 14 residues.

Here the CDR3 reads CASSLKRARTGEKLFF. The CDR3 DNA is TGTGCCAGCAGCCTAAAGCGGGCCCGAACGGGTGAAAAACTGTTTTTT. V usage is TRBV3-1 and J usage is TRBJ1-4; D gene ambiguous. The germline V and J ends were trimmed by 4 bases and 7 bases, with 19 bases remaining between them. Germline lookup yields CDR1 LGHDT and CDR2 YNNKEL (reference sequence). The CDR3 extends over 16 amino acids.

The chain has TRBV20-1 and TRBJ2-7; 9 bases align to TRBD1. V gave up 0 bases and J gave up 3 bases; unmatched junction bases: 6. The germline V gene encodes CDR1 DFQATT and CDR2 SNEGSKA (reference sequence). This CDR3 contains 15 residues. The CDR3 is CSARDPGTGLYEQYF. The CDR3 DNA sequence: TGCAGTGCTAGAGATCCCGGGACAGGGCTCTACGAGCAGTACTTC.

The sample holds a few counts of this clonotype. The genes are TRBV12-3 or TRBV12-4 and TRBJ2-3; D call uncertain. Trimming stripped 1 base from V and 0 bases from J, with 8 bases between. The CDR3 is 15 residues long. CDR3 sequence reads: CASSLVWRSTDTQYF. Written as DNA, the CDR3 is TGTGCCAGCAGTTTAGTTTGGAGAAGCACAGATACGCAGTATTTT.

The table lists this clonotype with a few counts. A much larger clonotype is one base distant, so this may be a read error. The V call is TRBV6-1, the J call TRBJ2-1; 7 positions agree with TRBD2. V lost 5 bases to trimming and J lost 5 bases; unmatched junction nucleotides: 24. The germline CDR1 and CDR2 sequences are MNHNS and SASEGT. The CDR3 is 20 amino acids. The DNA of the CDR3 is TGTGCCAGCAGTCCGGGCTGGAGACTAGCCACTCGTCCCCACGACAATGAGCAGTTCTTC. As protein: CASSPGWRLATRPHDNEQFF.

This chain connects TRBV19 to TRBJ2-3, with unresolved D. Trimming removed 5 bases from V and 0 bases from J, with 9 bases in between. Looked up from germline, CDR1 is LNHDA and CDR2 is SQIVND (reference sequence). The CDR3 totals 14 residues. CDR3 region: CASSSPPSTDTQYF. Here the CDR3 DNA reads TGTGCCAGTAGTTCCCCCCCCAGCACAGATACGCAGTATTTT.

This clonotype was counted ten times or more. V usage is TRBV9 and J usage is TRBJ2-1; 9 bases map to TRBD2. V lost 0 bases to trimming and J lost 1 base; unmatched junction nucleotides: 5. The CDR3 is made up of 17 amino acids. CDR1 and CDR2 (germline): SGDLS, YYNGEE. The DNA of the CDR3 is TGTGCCAGCAGCGTAGTTGCTAGCGGGATGTCCTACAATGAGCAGTTCTTC. Protein sequence: CASSVVASGMSYNEQFF.

This rearrangement joins TRBV29-1 to TRBJ2-7; 8 nucleotides align to TRBD2. The CDR3 loop spans 14 amino acids. The J segment lost 6 bases and the V segment lost 1 base, leaving 8 bases of the junction unmatched. Germline CDR1 SQVTM, CDR2 ANQGSEA. The CDR3 protein is CSVEGLATRGEQYF. For the CDR3, the DNA is TGCAGCGTTGAAGGACTAGCGACCAGGGGCGAGCAGTACTTC.

Comment on this clonotype: With only one base between it and a far larger clone, this is likely a read error. V and J are TRBV28 and TRBJ2-1, with D uncertain. The tail of the sequence fits TRBJ2-7 better, so the J call may be wrong. The CDR3 totals 13 residues. CDR1 and CDR2 (germline): MDHEN, SYDVKM. The CDR3 reads CASRLYTPYEQYF. The CDR3 DNA is TGTGCCAGCAGACTTTATACTCCGTACGAGCAGTACTTC.

This clonotype appeared many times. This sequence joins TRBV2 and TRBJ1-5; perhaps TRBD1 as D (6 bases). V lost 6 bases and J 1 base, leaving 10 bases between the germline ends. This CDR3 is built from 14 residues. The germline V gene has CDR1 SNHLY and CDR2 FYNNEI. The CDR3 DNA reads as TGTGCCAGCAGGGCAGGACAGAGCAATCAGCCCCAGCATTTT. Translating gives CASRAGQSNQPQHF. Supplemented by reference TRBV2 and TRBJ1-5, the full variable domain reads EPEVTQTPSHQVTQMGQEVILRCVPISNHLYFYWYRQILGQKVEFLVSFYNNEISEKSEIFDDQFSVERPDGSNFTLKIRSTKLEDSAMYFCASRAGQSNQPQHFGDGTRLSIL.

This sequence joins TRBV24-1 and TRBJ2-7; the D is unclear. This CDR3 is 14 amino acids long. The V gene's germline CDR1 is KGHDR and CDR2 SFDVKD. Trimming left V 4 bases short and J 5 bases short, with 14 bases between. CDR3 coding DNA: TGTGCCACCAGTGACCCTCGGGCAACAGACGAGCAGTACTTC. Translation gives CATSDPRATDEQYF.

The chain uses TRBV13 and TRBJ2-1, with D tentatively TRBD2 (5 bases). V lost 2 bases, J lost 5 bases, and 10 bases lay in between. The germline gives CDR1 PRHDT, CDR2 FYEKMQ (reference sequence). The CDR3 consists of 14 residues. The DNA for the CDR3 is TGTGCCAGCAGCTTACCCCGGGGAGACAATGAGCAGTTCTTC. Its translation is CASSLPRGDNEQFF.

The gene calls are TRBV20-1 and TRBJ2-7; D might be TRBD2 (6 bases). This CDR3 is 13 amino acids long. The germline gives CDR1 DFQATT, CDR2 SNEGSKA (reference sequence). V lost 3 bases and J lost 0, with 9 bases in between. CDR3 residues: CSASGSNSYEQYF. In nucleotides, the CDR3 is TGCAGTGCTAGCGGGAGTAACTCCTACGAGCAGTACTTC.

This clonotype was counted many times. The CDR3 here is CAWTGLLLSSSYNEQFF. In nucleotides, the CDR3 is TGTGCCTGGACTGGACTACTTCTTTCCTCTTCCTACAATGAGCAGTTCTTC. This sequence joins TRBV30 and TRBJ2-1, with D possibly being TRBD2 (6 bases). CDR1 is GTSNPN, CDR2 SVGIG, per germline (reference sequence). Trimming took 4 bases from V and 1 from J, leaving 20 bases between them. This CDR3 spans 17 amino acids.